This TCR beta chain was captured by sequencing in a study of T cell changes during pregnancy in multiple sclerosis. The CDR3 runs to 15 residues. Germline CDR1 and CDR2: MNHNY and SVGAGI (reference sequence). V was clipped by 2 bases and J by 3 bases, with 11 bases between them. The table came from immunoSEQ multiplex PCR; TCRdb's copy has only in-frame clones and leaves some out. The table has about 12,000 clones, 75% to 90% seen once. The chain recombines TRBV6-6 with TRBJ1-5; D perhaps matches TRBD1 (6 bases). Material: CD8+ T cells from peripheral blood mononuclear cells, obtained after pregnancy. The sequence was collected from a female donor in good health, enrolled as a control in a pregnancy study. CDR3 loop: CASSYQRQVNQPQHF. The CDR3 DNA is TGTGCCAGCAGTTACCAACGACAGGTCAATCAGCCCCAGCATTTT.